These 27 T cell receptor beta chains were all obtained from the same sample, sequenced in a study of prognosis after radiotherapy for stage I lung cancer. TCR beta CDR3 was amplified from genomic DNA by two-round multiplex PCR. Every TRBV and TRBJ gene had its own specific primer in first-round PCR. TCRdb passed the multiplex PCR reads through MiXCR, listing each CDR3 protein once. The data hold under 20,000 distinct CDR3 sequences, with about 43% observed a single time. The material was PBMCs, obtained before or after stereotactic body radiation therapy (not recorded which). Source of these receptors: a donor of 50 years or more with non-small cell lung cancer.

This clonotype occurred many times. J is TRBJ1-1 and V is TRBV9; D is perhaps TRBD1 (5 bases). The CDR3 loop spans 13 amino acids. Trimming removed 1 base at V and 4 bases at J, with 8 bases between. Looked up from germline, CDR1 is SGDLS and CDR2 is YYNGEE. The CDR3 bases are TGTGCCAGCAGCGTAATGGGGGGCACTGAAGCTTTCTTT. Translating gives CASSVMGGTEAFF. The full variable domain, in which reference TRBV9 and TRBJ1-1 provide the parts outside the CDR3, is DSGVTQTPKHLITATGQRVTLRCSPRSGDLSVYWYQQSLDQGLQFLIQYYNGEERAKGNILERFSAQQFPDLHSELNLSSLELGDSALYFCASSVMGGTEAFFGQGTRLTVV.

Here the CDR3 DNA reads TGTGCCAGTAGTATCACAGGGCCCCGGGCATATGAGCAGTTCTTC. It translates to CASSITGPRAYEQFF. V usage is TRBV19 and J usage is TRBJ2-1; possible D gene TRBD1, 6 bases. Trimming took 3 bases from V and 8 from J, leaving 17 bases between them. CDR3 length: 15 amino acids. The germline gives CDR1 LNHDA, CDR2 SQIVND (reference sequence).

On this clonotype itself: This probably arose from a read error, given a far larger clone one base away. The chain joins TRBV6-4 to TRBJ2-2, with D perhaps TRBD1 (5 bases). CDR3 length: 13 residues. Germline loops: CDR1 MRHNA, CDR2 SNTAGT. The CDR3 DNA is TGTGCCAGCAGTGTCGTGGACACCGTGGAGCTGTTTTTT. Its protein is CASSVVDTVELFF.

The rearrangement links TRBV6-2 or TRBV6-3 to TRBJ1-2, with no clear D. Germline V lookup: CDR1 MNHEY, CDR2 SVGEGT. Trimming shortened V by 0 bases and J by 3 bases, and 14 bases separated the two germline ends. This CDR3 contains 16 residues. CDR3 coding DNA: TGTGCCAGCAGTTACTCGCCGTCAGCCAAGGACTATGGCTACACCTTC. Translation: CASSYSPSAKDYGYTF.

Regarding this clonotype: Given a far larger clone just one base away, this is likely a sequencing read error. This sequence joins TRBV6-4 and TRBJ1-6; a weak D match, TRBD1 (5 bases). The germline V gene encodes CDR1 MRHNA and CDR2 SNTAGT. The CDR3 has 14 amino acids. Trimming shortened V by 5 bases and J by 10 bases, and 15 bases separated the two germline ends. CDR3: CASSLWRGESPLHF. CDR3 DNA sequence: TGTGCCAGCAGTTTGTGGAGGGGAGAGTCACCCCTCCACTTT.

This clonotype came up a few times. The CDR3 coding sequence is TGTGCCAGCAGTTACGGTAGAAAAAGAATCGACTATGGCTACACCTTC. Amino acid sequence: CASSYGRKRIDYGYTF. This rearrangement joins TRBV6-5 to TRBJ1-2, with D uncertain. This CDR3 comprises 16 residues. Germline CDR1 and CDR2: MNHEY and SVGAGI. Trimming removed 2 bases at V and 3 bases at J, with 16 bases between.

By proportion, this clonotype is medium-sized. The chain links TRBV19 to TRBJ1-2, with D possibly TRBD1 on 5 matching bases. V lost 3 bases and J 7 bases, leaving 15 bases between the germline ends. The CDR3 is made up of 14 amino acids. Per germline, CDR1 LNHDA and CDR2 SQIVND (reference sequence). The chain's CDR3 is CASSITSGEFGYTF. The CDR3 region has the DNA TGTGCCAGTAGTATTACGTCGGGGGAGTTTGGCTACACCTTC.

This rearrangement joins TRBV6-2 or TRBV6-3 to TRBJ1-2; unclear D gene. V lost 8 bases and J 8 bases, leaving 18 bases between the germline ends. The length of the CDR3 is 13 residues. The germline V gene encodes CDR1 MNHEY and CDR2 SVGEGT. CDR3 in DNA: TGTGCCAGCGGGGAACGGACCGGTGTGGGCTACACCTTC. Protein product: CASGERTGVGYTF.

Note on this clonotype: Since a much larger clone is just one base distant, this may be a read error. The rearrangement joins TRBV28 to TRBJ2-5; 9 bases align to TRBD1. This CDR3 is 20 amino acids long. The J segment lost 2 bases and the V segment lost 6 bases, leaving 22 bases of the junction unmatched. CDR1 is MDHEN, CDR2 SYDVKM, per germline. CDR3 amino acids: CASSRKTFVLGTGKQETQYF. The DNA for the CDR3 is TGTGCCAGCAGCCGCAAGACATTTGTACTCGGGACAGGGAAACAAGAGACCCAGTACTTC.

This sequence joins TRBV19 and TRBJ1-6, with D unclear. The CDR3 runs to 14 residues. The germline CDR1 and CDR2 sequences are LNHDA and SQIVND (reference sequence). V was cut by 6 bases and J by 7 bases, with 13 bases left in between. CDR3 sequence: CASSLWQANSPLHF. CDR3 coding DNA: TGTGCCAGTAGCTTGTGGCAGGCGAATTCACCCCTCCACTTT. The full variable domain, completed using reference TRBV19 and TRBJ1-6, is DGGITQSPKYLFRKEGQNVTLSCEQNLNHDAMYWYRQDPGQGLRLIYYSQIVNDFQKGDIAEGYSVSREKKESFPLTVTSAQKNPTAFYLCASSLWQANSPLHFGNGTRLTVT.

The rearrangement links TRBV6-1 to TRBJ2-2; 9 bases are shared with TRBD2. Germline lookup yields CDR1 MNHNS and CDR2 SASEGT. Losses at the gene ends were 10 bases for V and 5 bases for J; bases not matched to a gene: 11. CDR3 size: 15 residues. The DNA of the CDR3 is TGTGCCATCCGAAGAGTTAGCGGGAGTACCGGGGAGCTGTTTTTT. Protein product: CAIRRVSGSTGELFF.

This clonotype was found many times. A much larger clone lies one base from this, so it may be a read error. The rearrangement uses TRBV7-2 and TRBJ2-1, with TRBD2 identical over 10 bases. Germline CDR1 SGHTA, CDR2 FQGNSA. The CDR3 runs 14 residues. The CDR3 protein is CASRLTLAGLEQSF. CDR3 DNA sequence: TGTGCCAGCAGATTGACACTAGCGGGACTTGAGCAGTCCTTC.

Note on this clonotype: Relative to the germline gene, one junction end is altered; a read error may explain this. The chain joins TRBV4-2 to TRBJ1-5; D perhaps matches TRBD1 (6 bases). This CDR3 comprises 15 residues. The germline CDR1 and CDR2 sequences are LGHNA and YNFKEQ. The CDR3 sequence: CASNQDPGAGQPQHF. Here the CDR3 DNA reads TGTGCCAGCAACCAAGACCCGGGGGCGGGACAGCCCCAGCATTTT.

This clonotype was counted ten times or more. This chain connects TRBV19 to TRBJ2-4; 8 bases fit TRBD2. CDR1 and CDR2 (germline): LNHDA, SQIVND (reference sequence). The CDR3 is 14 residues long. The trim removed 6 bases at V and 7 bases at J, leaving 8 bases unmatched. The CDR3 spells CASRGSGGKNIQYF. As DNA, the CDR3 is TGTGCCAGTAGGGGCTCGGGGGGGAAGAACATTCAGTACTTC.

Notes on this clonotype: The junction does not match germline at one end; this may be a read error. The chain uses TRBV20-1 and TRBJ1-1, with D unclear. The CDR3 runs 8 residues. Germline V gives CDR1 DFQATT, CDR2 SNEGSKA (reference sequence). The CDR3 DNA sequence: TGCAGTGCTGAATTAGACGACTTT. This translates into CSAELDDF.

This clonotype showed up many times. V and J are TRBV7-9 and TRBJ2-2; 7 bases agree with TRBD1. This CDR3 has 15 residues. The junction had 6 bases not matched to a gene; V was cut back by 1 base and J by 7 bases. In germline, CDR1 is SEHNR, CDR2 FQNEAQ (reference sequence). The DNA for the CDR3 is TGTGCCAGCAGCTTAGAAGGGGGCGAGGACGGGGAGCTGTTTTTT. It codes for CASSLEGGEDGELFF.

The chain recombines TRBV2 with TRBJ1-6; 10 positions agree with TRBD1. This CDR3 spans 14 amino acids. Per germline, CDR1 SNHLY and CDR2 FYNNEI. Germline trimming cut 6 bases from V and 8 bases from J; bases unmatched to any gene: 4. CDR3 in DNA: TGTGCCAGCAGAAGACAGGGGGCCTATTCACCCCTCCACTTT. Residues: CASRRQGAYSPLHF.

About this clonotype: A far larger clone is one nucleotide away, so this likely arose from a read error. This chain links TRBV7-9 with TRBJ1-2, with TRBD1 as a possible D gene (5 bases). The CDR3 runs to 15 residues. Trimming removed 6 bases from V and 6 bases from J, with 20 bases in between. The germline CDR1 and CDR2 sequences are SEHNR and FQNEAQ (reference sequence). This chain's CDR3 is CASRPRGGRFDGYTF. CDR3 in DNA: TGTGCCAGCAGGCCGAGGGGTGGCAGGTTCGATGGCTACACCTTC.

This clonotype was counted ten times or more. This chain links TRBV15 with TRBJ1-1; D gene unclear. The V gene's germline CDR1 is LNHNV and CDR2 YYDKDF (reference sequence). CDR3 length equals 14 residues. Trimming took off 5 bases at V and 4 bases at J, with 14 bases between the two ends. The CDR3 sequence is CATSGALVGTEAFF. The DNA of the CDR3 is TGTGCCACCAGCGGCGCATTGGTGGGCACTGAAGCTTTCTTT.

This clonotype has only a few counts. Being one base from a much bigger clone, this may be a read error. This chain joins TRBV18 and TRBJ2-1; 9 bases line up with TRBD1. The CDR3 has 13 amino acids. Germline-derived CDR1 and CDR2 are KGHSH and LQKENI. CDR3 amino acids: CASSFDRGNEQLF. The CDR3 nucleotides are TGTGCCAGCTCCTTTGACAGGGGGAATGAGCAGTTATTC.

Remarks on this clonotype: Given the absence of the conserved phenylalanine or tryptophan at the CDR3 end, a read error is likely. The chain recombines TRBV19 with TRBJ2-1, with 7 bases identical to TRBD2. This CDR3 has 13 residues. V was clipped by 1 base and J by 8 bases; unmatched bases: 2. Germline V gives CDR1 LNHDA, CDR2 SQIVND (reference sequence). CDR3 sequence reads: CASSIGLAYEQFL. As DNA, the CDR3 is TGTGCCAGTAGTATAGGACTAGCTTATGAGCAGTTCCTC.

This clonotype appeared many times. This chain uses TRBV5-1 with TRBJ2-3; TRBD2 agrees at 11 bases. The V gene's germline CDR1 is SGHRS and CDR2 YFSETQ. The trim removed 5 bases at V and 4 bases at J, leaving 3 bases unmatched. The CDR3 covers 14 residues. The CDR3 is CASRLTSGADTQYF. CDR3 in DNA: TGCGCCAGCAGACTGACTAGCGGGGCAGATACGCAGTATTTT.

This clonotype counts as medium-sized. The chain couples TRBV2 to TRBJ2-1; possibly TRBD1 for D (6 bases). Trimming removed 6 bases from V and 4 bases from J, with 16 bases in between. In germline, CDR1 is SNHLY, CDR2 FYNNEI. This CDR3 comprises 15 residues. The CDR3 DNA sequence: TGTGCCAGCAGCCTCTCGGACAGCCCGTACAATGAGCAGTTCTTC. Translating gives CASSLSDSPYNEQFF.

This clonotype was seen at least ten times. CDR3 protein: CASSQDSGLIYGYTF. The DNA for the CDR3 is TGTGCCAGCAGCCAAGATTCCGGACTAATCTATGGCTACACCTTC. The V call is TRBV3-1, the J call TRBJ1-2; D not resolved. This CDR3 is 15 amino acids long. CDR1 is LGHDT and CDR2 is YNNKEL in the germline V gene (reference sequence). The V and J ends lost 0 bases and 4 bases respectively, with 12 bases between them.

This sequence joins TRBV30 and TRBJ2-7, with 8 bases fitting TRBD1. The J segment lost 4 bases and the V segment lost 2 bases, leaving 7 bases of the junction unmatched. Germline V gene data show CDR1 as GTSNPN and CDR2 as SVGIG (reference sequence). The CDR3 contains 14 residues. CDR3 residues: CAWSRTGWGYEQYF. Written as DNA, the CDR3 is TGTGCCTGGAGTAGGACAGGGTGGGGTTACGAGCAGTACTTC. The full variable domain, with the rest looked up from reference TRBV30 and TRBJ2-7, is SQTIHQWPATLVQPVGSPLSLECTVEGTSNPNLYWYRQAAGRGLQLLFYSVGIGQISSEVPQNLSASRPQDRQFILSSKKLLLSDSGFYLCAWSRTGWGYEQYFGPGTRLTVT.

In its sample, this clonotype ranks as medium-sized. The chain employs TRBV6-1 and TRBJ2-7, with D uncertain. There are 14 residues in the CDR3. The germline V gene has CDR1 MNHNS and CDR2 SASEGT. V was shortened by 2 bases and J by 2 bases, with 10 bases between the two germline ends. The CDR3 DNA is TGTGCCAGCAGTGAATTTGGTATAACCTACGAGCAGTACTTC. It is translated as CASSEFGITYEQYF.

The gene calls are TRBV12-3 or TRBV12-4 and TRBJ2-2; D remains ambiguous. The CDR3 contains 12 residues. The V end lost 7 bases, the J end lost 3 bases, and 6 bases lay between the germline ends. This CDR3 is CASNRYTGELFF. CDR3 nucleotide sequence: TGTGCCAGCAATAGATACACCGGGGAGCTGTTTTTT.